This T cell receptor beta chain was recovered during a study of blood T cell repertoires in COVID-19. Authors' analysis steps: Researchers report that nucleated cell counts were estimated from reference gene primer amplification. The repertoire was sequenced with immunoSEQ multiplex PCR; TCRdb's copy has only in-frame clones and lacks some. That table gives V, J and clone size, and the DNA gave D and trimming. Among a few hundred thousand clones listed, approximately 90% were seen once. V shed 5 bases and J shed 8 bases, with 15 bases lying between them. The CDR3 covers 14 residues. Germline CDR1 MDHEN, CDR2 SYDVKM. This clone was seen just once. Adults between about 18 and 95 years of age took part from fewer than 30 US areas. Recovered status in Cohort 3 required two negative PCRs, clearance, or symptom resolution.

Sequenced input: PBMCs or T cells enriched from blood (not recorded which). This clonotype originated in a woman between 50 and 59 years old who had recovered from COVID-19. V usage is TRBV28 and J usage is TRBJ1-4, with D possibly being TRBD1 (5 bases). The CDR3 loop is CASSMVTQGEKLFF. CDR3 in DNA: TGTGCCAGCAGTATGGTCACCCAGGGCGAAAAACTGTTTTTT.